The next 22 T cell receptor beta chains were all read from a single sample in a study of CD8 T cells in Susac syndrome. Random hexamers served to reverse transcribe roughly 0.45 to 1 ug RNA. Using its own MiXCR run on the immunoSEQ multiplex PCR reads, TCRdb lists one record per CDR3 protein. Of a few hundred thousand distinct CDR3 sequences listed, 70% to 90% are singletons. The specimen was CD8+ T cells from PBMCs. Receptors originate from a human donor with multiple sclerosis.

The chain carries TRBV29-1 and TRBJ2-7, with 9 bases identical to TRBD2. Germline V lookup: CDR1 SQVTM, CDR2 ANQGSEA. The CDR3 runs 14 residues. V shed 3 bases and J 3 bases; nucleotides not matched to a gene: 6. CDR3 nucleotide sequence: TGCAGCGTTGAGCCGCGGGAGGGTTACTACGAGCAGTACTTC. Amino acids: CSVEPREGYYEQYF.

The chain employs TRBV7-8 and TRBJ1-3; maybe TRBD1 (5 bases). V was clipped by 2 bases and J by 0 bases, with 14 bases between them. The length of the CDR3 is 17 residues. Germline V lookup: CDR1 SGHVS, CDR2 FQNEAQ. Here the CDR3 reads CASSLYPGDGSGNTIYF. Written as DNA, the CDR3 is TGTGCCAGCAGCTTATACCCCGGGGACGGCTCTGGAAACACCATATATTTT.

This chain connects TRBV30 to TRBJ1-1; no firm D call. Germline V gene lookup returns CDR1 GTSNPN and CDR2 SVGIG (reference sequence). V dropped 5 bases and J dropped 0 bases, with 7 bases sitting between them. This CDR3 is built from 12 residues. CDR3 loop: CAWGLVNTEAFF. CDR3 DNA: TGTGCCTGGGGACTGGTGAACACTGAAGCTTTCTTT.

This clonotype was seen a single time. The chain couples TRBV28 to TRBJ1-1, with D tentatively TRBD1 (5 bases). CDR1 is MDHEN, CDR2 SYDVKM, per germline. CDR3 length: 13 amino acids. The V end was cut by 3 bases, the J end by 7 bases, with 12 bases between. The CDR3 nucleotides read TGTGCCAGCAGTTTCAGGGAACGGAGTGAAGCTTTCTTT. It yields the protein CASSFRERSEAFF.

The V call is TRBV28, the J call TRBJ2-3; D is perhaps TRBD1 (6 bases). The germline CDR1 and CDR2 sequences are MDHEN and SYDVKM. This CDR3 contains 18 residues. V was clipped by 7 bases and J by 0 bases, with 23 bases between them. The DNA of the CDR3 is TGTGCCAGCACCTTTCGATTTAGCAGGGGCCTTAGCACAGATACGCAGTATTTT. Amino acids: CASTFRFSRGLSTDTQYF.

The chain joins TRBV5-6 to TRBJ2-7; 8 bases agree with TRBD1. Germline V lookup: CDR1 SGHDT, CDR2 YYEEEE. This CDR3 is built from 16 residues. The V and J ends lost 4 bases and 2 bases, in that order; junction bases with no gene match: 11. CDR3 DNA sequence: TGTGCCAGCAGCGACGAGACAGGGGACGGGGCCTACGAGCAGTACTTC. Residues: CASSDETGDGAYEQYF.

The V gene is TRBV28, the J gene TRBJ1-5, with D possibly being TRBD1 (6 bases). V gave up 6 bases and J gave up 3 bases, with 15 bases separating them. This CDR3 comprises 15 residues. CDR1 and CDR2 from the germline V gene are MDHEN and SYDVKM. The CDR3 region has the DNA TGTGCCAGCAGATACGAGGACAGACACAATCAGCCCCAGCATTTT. This sequence encodes CASRYEDRHNQPQHF.

This clonotype was counted a single time. The chain joins TRBV6-6 to TRBJ2-3; maybe TRBD1 (6 bases). The CDR3 is made up of 16 amino acids. V lost 2 bases, J lost 2 bases, and 14 bases lay in between. Germline V gene lookup returns CDR1 MNHNY and CDR2 SVGAGI (reference sequence). In DNA, the CDR3 is TGTGCCAGCAGTTACCACCTGACAGGCAACACAGATACGCAGTATTTT. As protein: CASSYHLTGNTDTQYF.

V and J are TRBV20-1 and TRBJ2-7, with 11 positions matching TRBD2. Germline CDR1 DFQATT, CDR2 SNEGSKA (reference sequence). J lost 6 bases, V lost 0 bases, and 10 bases had no gene match. The CDR3 contains 16 residues. CDR3 in DNA: TGCAGTGCTAGAGATGAGGAACTAGCGGGAGTCGGCGAGCAGTACTTC. This sequence encodes CSARDEELAGVGEQYF.

V gene TRBV27 combines with J gene TRBJ1-1; D ambiguous. The CDR3 has 13 amino acids. The germline V gene has CDR1 MNHEY and CDR2 SMNVEV (reference sequence). Between the trimmed V and J ends, which lost 7 bases and 0 bases, there was a span of 9 bases. The CDR3, as DNA: TGTGCCAGCATAGACGAATTGAACACTGAAGCTTTCTTT. Translating it yields CASIDELNTEAFF.

This clonotype has just one count. The chain carries TRBV6-5 and TRBJ1-4; no clear D gene. V was trimmed by 2 bases and J by 3 bases, leaving 4 bases between them. The CDR3 loop spans 13 amino acids. CDR1 is MNHEY and CDR2 is SVGAGI in the germline V gene. In DNA, the CDR3 is TGTGCCAGCAGTTACGGGGCTAATGAAAAACTGTTTTTT. Translating it yields CASSYGANEKLFF.

The J gene is TRBJ1-2, the V gene TRBV3-1; D not certain. The V and J ends lost 0 bases and 5 bases respectively, with 13 bases between them. The germline V gene encodes CDR1 LGHDT and CDR2 YNNKEL (reference sequence). This CDR3 has 15 residues. The CDR3 DNA sequence: TGTGCCAGCAGCCAAGATAGAGATCTTAGGTATGGCTACACCTTC. The encoded protein is CASSQDRDLRYGYTF. The full variable domain, in which reference TRBV3-1 and TRBJ1-2 provide the parts outside the CDR3, is DTAVSQTPKYLVTQMGNDKSIKCEQNLGHDTMYWYKQDSKKFLKIMFSYNNKELIINETVPNRFSPKSPDKAHLNLHINSLELGDSAVYFCASSQDRDLRYGYTFGSGTRLTVV.

This sequence joins TRBV10-3 and TRBJ1-5; tentative D call: TRBD1 (5 bases). Germline values: CDR1 ENHRY, CDR2 SYGVKD. The CDR3 sequence is 13 residues long. The ends were cut back, 3 bases at V and 5 bases at J, with 8 bases in the middle. CDR3 amino acids: CAISDWGDQPQHF. The CDR3 DNA reads TGTGCCATCAGTGATTGGGGGGATCAGCCCCAGCATTTT.

The rearrangement joins TRBV6-2 or TRBV6-3 to TRBJ2-7; D is perhaps TRBD1 (5 bases). Germline-derived CDR1 and CDR2 are MNHEY and SVGEGT. The CDR3 is made up of 16 amino acids. Deletions cut 7 bases from V and 3 bases from J, with 22 bases between. CDR3 bases: TGTGCCAGCACCATTCCAAAGGGGATGGGGTACTACGAGCAGTACTTC. Residues: CASTIPKGMGYYEQYF.

The genes are TRBV10-3 and TRBJ2-7, with D perhaps matching TRBD2 (5 bases). Per germline, CDR1 ENHRY and CDR2 SYGVKD. Trimming removed 0 bases from V and 7 bases from J, with 10 bases in between. There are 13 residues in the CDR3. CDR3 coding DNA: TGTGCCATCAGTGAGTCGACGGGGAAGGAGCAGTACTTC. This gives the protein CAISESTGKEQYF.

Only a few counts were recorded for this clonotype. The rearrangement links TRBV12-3 or TRBV12-4 to TRBJ2-3; 13 positions agree with TRBD2. With 3 bases clipped from V and 1 base from J, the junction kept 7 bases outside the gene matches. The CDR3 is 18 residues long. The CDR3 here is CASSFPGLAGAGTDTQYF. CDR3 nucleotides: TGTGCCAGCAGTTTCCCCGGACTAGCGGGAGCGGGCACAGATACGCAGTATTTT.

This clonotype occurred a few times. The chain uses TRBV4-1 and TRBJ2-7; D possibly uses TRBD1 or TRBD2 (5 bases each). Germline CDR1 is MGHRA and CDR2 is YSYEKL. The length of the CDR3 is 13 residues. V dropped 1 base and J dropped 2 bases, with 6 bases sitting between them. CDR3 loop: CASSQGDPYEQYF. DNA of the CDR3: TGCGCCAGCAGCCAAGGGGACCCCTACGAGCAGTACTTC.

V gene TRBV6-5 combines with J gene TRBJ1-5; D call uncertain. V was pared by 0 bases and J by 6 bases, with 15 bases between. The V gene's germline CDR1 is MNHEY and CDR2 SVGAGI. CDR3 length: 16 residues. CDR3 loop: CASSYSGVGSTQPQHF. CDR3 in DNA: TGTGCCAGCAGTTACTCCGGGGTTGGTAGTACTCAGCCCCAGCATTTT.

The rearrangement joins TRBV24-1 to TRBJ2-4; TRBD1 aligns across 11 bases. J gave up 0 bases and V 5 bases, and 5 bases lay outside the gene matches. In germline, CDR1 is KGHDR, CDR2 SFDVKD. The CDR3 is made up of 17 amino acids. CDR3 in DNA: TGTGCCACCAGTGCCGGGGGACAGGGGGTAGCCAAAAACATTCAGTACTTC. Translating gives CATSAGGQGVAKNIQYF.

V and J are TRBV5-6 and TRBJ2-1; D is undetermined. Germline V gives CDR1 SGHDT, CDR2 YYEEEE. V shed 4 bases and J shed 0 bases, with 11 bases lying between them. The CDR3 has 15 amino acids. The CDR3, as DNA: TGTGCCAGCAGCCCGACTTGGAGCTCCTACAATGAGCAGTTCTTC. This translates into CASSPTWSSYNEQFF. Based on the CDR3 plus reference TRBV5-6 and TRBJ2-1, the full variable domain is DAGVTQSPTHLIKTRGQQVTLRCSPKSGHDTVSWYQQALGQGPQFIFQYYEEEERQRGNFPDRFSGHQFPNYSSELNVNALLLGDSALYLCASSPTWSSYNEQFFGPGTRLTVL.

This sequence joins TRBV12-3 or TRBV12-4 and TRBJ1-2; D is unresolved. The CDR3 has 11 amino acids. V lost 0 bases and J lost 10, with 6 bases in between. The CDR3 sequence is CASSLAYYYTF. The CDR3 coding sequence is TGTGCCAGCAGTTTAGCGTATTACTACACCTTC.

The V and J genes are TRBV5-1 and TRBJ2-3; D is perhaps TRBD1 (5 bases). The CDR3 consists of 14 residues. Between the trimmed V and J ends, which lost 2 bases and 2 bases, there was a span of 9 bases. Germline V CDR1 and CDR2: SGHRS, YFSETQ. In DNA, the CDR3 is TGCGCCAGCAGCTTCCTTGGACACACAGATACGCAGTATTTT. Translated, it gives CASSFLGHTDTQYF.